The 19 T cell receptor beta chains listed next were all sequenced from one sample in a study of blood T cells in healthy people across ages. Sample-barcoded 5' priming and a J-beta primer mix drove a second PCR of roughly 6 to 12 cycles. MiXCR was run by TCRdb on the 5' RACE reads, yielding one entry per CDR3 protein. Among approximately 960,000 distinct CDR3 sequences listed, about 29% were seen once. This sample was also put to use in a study of T cells of mothers and their children.

The sample was blood. All receptors derive from a woman aged 40 to 50 in good health.

This clonotype was seen repeatedly, ten times or more. The genes are TRBV11-3 and TRBJ2-1, with D maybe TRBD1 (5 bases). This CDR3 contains 14 residues. V was cut by 4 bases and J by 5 bases, with 12 bases left in between. Per germline, CDR1 SGHNT and CDR2 YENEEA. The CDR3 DNA reads as TGTGCCAGCAGCTGGGGCCCGACGGACAATGAGCAGTTCTTC. Protein product: CASSWGPTDNEQFF.

The chain links TRBV29-1 to TRBJ2-6; D is undetermined. The CDR3 is 10 amino acids. V lost 8 bases, J lost 18 bases, and 17 bases lay in between. Germline values: CDR1 SQVTM, CDR2 ANQGSEA. Written as DNA, the CDR3 is TGCAGCACACGGACCAACGTTCAGACTTTC. It yields the protein CSTRTNVQTF.

The table lists this clonotype with a few counts. The chain joins TRBV5-1 to TRBJ2-3; 9 bases are a match to TRBD2. With V trimmed by 0 bases and J by 3 bases, 8 bases remained unmatched. The CDR3 consists of 17 residues. Germline-derived CDR1 and CDR2 are SGHRS and YFSETQ. The CDR3 nucleotides read TGCGCCAGCAGCTTGGAATTTAGCGGGGGTCGAACAGATACGCAGTATTTT. Its protein product is CASSLEFSGGRTDTQYF.

This clonotype has at least ten counts. The chain uses TRBV12-3 or TRBV12-4 and TRBJ1-2; no definite D call. The V and J ends lost 4 bases and 8 bases respectively, with 8 bases between them. This CDR3 contains 11 residues. The CDR3 region has the DNA TGTGCCAGCAGTTCTTATCTCGGCTACACCTTC. Translating it yields CASSSYLGYTF.

This clonotype was counted a single time. One junction end does not reproduce the germline sequence, and a read error may be involved. The chain is built from TRBV9 and TRBJ1-5; D may be TRBD1 (5 bases). This CDR3 has 17 residues. Germline V gene data show CDR1 as SGDLS and CDR2 as YYNGEE. The CDR3 here is CASSRGPEAYSNQPRHF. Written as DNA, the CDR3 is TGTGCCAGCAGCCGGGGACCGGAGGCCTATAGCAATCAGCCCCGGCATTTT.

This clonotype was seen only a few times. This rearrangement joins TRBV28 to TRBJ2-5; 10 positions agree with TRBD1. The CDR3 length is 14 residues. With V trimmed by 6 bases and J by 6 bases, 7 bases remained unmatched. CDR1 and CDR2 (germline): MDHEN, SYDVKM. The DNA for the CDR3 is TGTGCCAGCAGCCGACAGGGGGCTCTTCAGACCCAGTACTTC. This translates into CASSRQGALQTQYF.

Only a few counts were recorded for this clonotype. The rearrangement uses TRBV6-5 and TRBJ1-1; a possible D gene is TRBD1 (5 bases). The CDR3 consists of 17 residues. The V gene lost 0 bases and the J gene lost 0 bases, with 14 bases spanning the gap. The germline V gene encodes CDR1 MNHEY and CDR2 SVGAGI. The CDR3 DNA is TGTGCCAGCAGTTACTCAAGCCGCAGGGCGTTGAACACTGAAGCTTTCTTT. This translates into CASSYSSRRALNTEAFF.

This clonotype came up a few times. The chain is built from TRBV13 and TRBJ2-4, with D perhaps TRBD1 or TRBD2 (6 bases each). Trimming removed 1 base from V and 2 bases from J, with 15 bases in between. This CDR3 is 17 amino acids long. Germline V gene lookup returns CDR1 PRHDT and CDR2 FYEKMQ (reference sequence). In DNA form, the CDR3 reads TGTGCCAGCAGCTTAGTATCCGGGGGCTCCCCCAAAAACATTCAGTACTTC. Translated, it gives CASSLVSGGSPKNIQYF.

This clonotype occurred a few times. The rearrangement uses TRBV6-6 and TRBJ1-4; D may be TRBD1 (5 bases). CDR3 length: 16 residues. Trimming took off 6 bases at V and 0 bases at J, with 14 bases between the two ends. Germline CDR1 reads MNHNY; CDR2 reads SVGAGI (reference sequence). The CDR3 sequence: CASSPRGDATNEKLFF. In DNA, the CDR3 is TGTGCCAGCAGCCCCCGTGGGGACGCAACTAATGAAAAACTGTTTTTT.

This clonotype was picked up many times. This chain links TRBV5-5 with TRBJ1-2; the D gene is possibly TRBD1 (5 bases). Between the trimmed V and J ends, which lost 0 bases and 7 bases, there was a span of 7 bases. This CDR3 region has 12 residues. The V gene's germline CDR1 is SGHKS and CDR2 YYEKEE (reference sequence). CDR3 sequence (DNA): TGTGCCAGCAGCTTGGGAGGGGTTGGCTACACCTTC. Its protein product is CASSLGGVGYTF.

The chain combines TRBV20-1 with TRBJ1-1; possibly TRBD1 for D (5 bases). The CDR3 is 14 residues long. Looked up from germline, CDR1 is DFQATT and CDR2 is SNEGSKA (reference sequence). V was trimmed by 5 bases and J by 1 base, leaving 14 bases between them. CDR3 sequence: CSALTGTANTEAFF. Written as DNA, the CDR3 is TGCAGTGCTTTAACCGGGACGGCGAACACTGAAGCTTTCTTT.

This clonotype has ten or more counts. V usage is TRBV12-3 or TRBV12-4 and J usage is TRBJ2-7, with D possibly matching TRBD1 (5 bases). V was pared by 4 bases and J by 3 bases, with 16 bases between. The CDR3 is made up of 15 amino acids. Here the CDR3 DNA reads TGTGCCAGCAGTTCTCCCGGCAGGGTAGGCTACGAGCAGTACTTC. Translated: CASSSPGRVGYEQYF.

Ten or more counts support this clonotype. The chain uses TRBV5-1 and TRBJ1-1; 9 bases align to TRBD1. The CDR3 contains 17 residues. With 4 bases clipped from V and 3 bases from J, the junction kept 13 bases outside the gene matches. Germline lookup yields CDR1 SGHRS and CDR2 YFSETQ. CDR3 sequence: CASSRALTGGADTEAFF. In DNA, the CDR3 is TGCGCCAGCAGCCGAGCGCTAACAGGGGGCGCGGACACTGAAGCTTTCTTT.

This chain connects TRBV3-1 to TRBJ1-1, with 10 bases aligning to TRBD1. Germline-derived CDR1 and CDR2 are LGHDT and YNNKEL (reference sequence). V gave up 1 base and J gave up 4 bases; unmatched junction bases: 0. This CDR3 is 14 amino acids long. CDR3 DNA sequence: TGTGCCAGCAGCCAAGGGACAGGGGGCACTGAAGCTTTCTTT. Protein product: CASSQGTGGTEAFF.

V and J are TRBV24-1 and TRBJ2-1; D remains ambiguous. The V end lost 0 bases, the J end lost 9 bases, and 8 bases lay between the germline ends. The CDR3 is made up of 13 amino acids. Germline-derived CDR1 and CDR2 are KGHDR and SFDVKD. CDR3 sequence reads: CATSDLFIGEQFF. The CDR3 DNA reads as TGTGCCACCAGTGATTTGTTTATCGGTGAGCAGTTCTTC.

This clonotype was observed a few times. The genes are TRBV7-9 and TRBJ1-2; D not resolved. Germline V gives CDR1 SEHNR, CDR2 FQNEAQ (reference sequence). CDR3 length: 13 residues. V was trimmed by 4 bases and J by 8 bases, leaving 14 bases between them. CDR3 protein: CASSSWATEGYTF. The CDR3 DNA sequence: TGTGCCAGCAGCTCGTGGGCCACGGAGGGCTACACCTTC.

The chain recombines TRBV7-3 with TRBJ2-3, with 8 bases aligning to TRBD1. The V and J ends lost 5 bases and 4 bases, in that order; junction bases with no gene match: 11. This CDR3 comprises 16 residues. CDR1 and CDR2 (germline): SGHTA, FQGTGA. The chain's CDR3 is CASSPSTQGGPDTQYF. DNA of the CDR3: TGTGCCAGCAGCCCTTCAACACAGGGGGGACCAGATACGCAGTATTTT.

The gene calls are TRBV11-1 and TRBJ1-2, with D possibly TRBD1 on 5 matching bases. This CDR3 region has 16 residues. Germline-derived CDR1 and CDR2 are SGHAT and FQDESV (reference sequence). V lost 0 bases, J lost 2 bases, and 13 bases lay in between. CDR3 sequence reads: CASSLAPGRGNYGYTF. CDR3 in DNA: TGTGCCAGCAGCTTAGCCCCGGGACGGGGAAACTATGGCTACACCTTC.

In the case of this clonotype: A single base separates this from a much larger clone, so it may be a read error. This chain joins TRBV20-1 and TRBJ2-6, with TRBD1 matching 9 bases. This CDR3 is 16 amino acids long. V dropped 1 base and J dropped 2; count of bases not matched to a gene: 3. Germline lookup yields CDR1 DFQATT and CDR2 SNEGSKA (reference sequence). The chain's CDR3 is CSARVQGAPGANVLTF. As DNA, the CDR3 is TGCAGTGCTAGAGTACAGGGGGCGCCTGGGGCCAACGTCCTGACTTTC.